This entry lists 18 T cell receptor beta chains sequenced from one sample in a study of shared clonotypes between healthy human individuals (dated by TCRdb to the early 2020s). Library construction relied on the immunoSEQ multiplex PCR assay. The source is immuneACCESS, and TCRdb retained only in-frame sequences with V and J called. Part of the clones is not carried over; for the studies checked, unresolved V genes explain less than half of this, and the remainder is unexplained. This sample has more than 1,200,000 clones in its table, and 98% to 99% of those were observed once. Approximately 0.4% of the sample rests with the top ten. Sequencing input: naive CD4+ T cells sorted from blood. Reading the label with the study, this specimen's cell subset or site is: CD45RA+ positively selected. The source is a man younger than 45 in good health.

This chain connects TRBV27 to TRBJ2-5; tentatively, D is TRBD2 (6 bases). This CDR3 is 15 amino acids long. The ends were cut back, 3 bases at V and 3 bases at J, with 14 bases in the middle. In germline, CDR1 is MNHEY, CDR2 SMNVEV (reference sequence). The CDR3: CASSFWEVGKETQYF. Here the CDR3 DNA reads TGTGCCAGCAGTTTTTGGGAGGTCGGGAAAGAGACCCAGTACTTC.

The chain employs TRBV29-1 and TRBJ1-5; no firm D call. Per the germline V gene, CDR1 is SQVTM and CDR2 is ANQGSEA. The CDR3 length is 14 residues. The germline V and J ends were trimmed by 4 bases and 4 bases, with 14 bases remaining between them. Here the CDR3 DNA reads TGCAGCGTTGTTCCTGCAGGCGGAAATCAGCCCCAGCATTTT. Its translation: CSVVPAGGNQPQHF.

This chain links TRBV28 with TRBJ2-2, with TRBD1 matching 8 bases. This CDR3 is built from 15 residues. The V gene end was trimmed by 11 bases and the J gene end by 0 bases; junction bases not matched to a gene: 8. Germline V gives CDR1 MDHEN, CDR2 SYDVKM. This CDR3 reads CASLGQGANTGELFF. CDR3 sequence (DNA): TGTGCCTCCCTCGGACAGGGAGCGAACACCGGGGAGCTGTTTTTT.

V usage is TRBV7-6 and J usage is TRBJ2-5, with D unresolved. V was pared by 3 bases and J by 1 base, with 6 bases between. This CDR3 comprises 13 residues. Germline V lookup: CDR1 SGHVS, CDR2 FNYEAQ. The CDR3 DNA sequence: TGTGCCAGCAGCTTTACTTTCCAAGAGACCCAGTACTTC. Amino acids: CASSFTFQETQYF.

A word on this clone: Other DNA sequences in this sample translate to the same CDR3. V gene TRBV5-6 combines with J gene TRBJ2-7; TRBD1 might be the D (5 bases). CDR1 is SGHDT, CDR2 YYEEEE, per germline. V lost 0 bases and J lost 1, with 5 bases in between. There are 13 residues in the CDR3. CDR3 protein: CASSLGQSYEQYF. The CDR3 DNA sequence: TGTGCCAGCAGCTTGGGACAGTCCTACGAGCAGTACTTC. Together with reference TRBV5-6 and TRBJ2-7, the CDR3 gives the full variable domain: DAGVTQSPTHLIKTRGQQVTLRCSPKSGHDTVSWYQQALGQGPQFIFQYYEEEERQRGNFPDRFSGHQFPNYSSELNVNALLLGDSALYLCASSLGQSYEQYFGPGTRLTVT.

The rearrangement joins TRBV4-1 to TRBJ2-1; 8 bases fit TRBD1. The CDR3 consists of 16 residues. V shed 4 bases, J shed 6 bases, and the junction held 11 bases outside the gene matches. Germline CDR1 and CDR2: MGHRA and YSYEKL. CDR3 bases: TGCGCCAGCAGCCGAGACGACAGGGGATTAAGCAATGAGCAGTTCTTC. It is translated as CASSRDDRGLSNEQFF.

This chain joins TRBV7-6 and TRBJ2-6; 7 bases fit TRBD1. The CDR3 consists of 17 residues. V shed 5 bases and J 3 bases; nucleotides not matched to a gene: 10. The germline CDR1 and CDR2 sequences are SGHVS and FNYEAQ. CDR3 protein: CASSQGQALSGANVLTF. CDR3 DNA sequence: TGTGCCAGCAGCCAAGGACAGGCGCTGAGTGGGGCCAACGTCCTGACTTTC.

The chain links TRBV7-9 to TRBJ2-5; 12 bases fit TRBD1. Germline-derived CDR1 and CDR2 are SEHNR and FQNEAQ (reference sequence). V gave up 5 bases and J gave up 7 bases; unmatched junction bases: 8. This CDR3 has 15 amino acids. The CDR3, as DNA: TGTGCCAGCAGCACGGGACAGGGGGCGTTAGTGACCCAGTACTTC. It specifies CASSTGQGALVTQYF.

V usage is TRBV14 and J usage is TRBJ2-7; D could derive from TRBD1 or TRBD2 (5 bases each). The CDR3 is made up of 13 amino acids. The germline CDR1 and CDR2 sequences are SGHDN and FVKESK. Trimming removed 0 bases at V and 3 bases at J, with 6 bases between. The chain's CDR3 is CASSQEGRYEQYF. The CDR3 nucleotides read TGTGCCAGCAGCCAAGAGGGACGCTACGAGCAGTACTTC.

As to this clone: Additional DNA sequences in this sample encode the identical CDR3. V usage is TRBV5-1 and J usage is TRBJ2-2; TRBD1 or TRBD2 may be the D gene (5 bases each). With 1 base removed from V and 2 bases from J, the gap between germline ends came to 9 bases. Germline values: CDR1 SGHRS, CDR2 YFSETQ. CDR3 length: 15 residues. DNA for the CDR3: TGCGCCAGCAGCTTGTCTGGGACCAACACCGGGGAGCTGTTTTTT. This translates into CASSLSGTNTGELFF. The full variable domain, in which reference TRBV5-1 and TRBJ2-2 provide the parts outside the CDR3, is KAGVTQTPRYLIKTRGQQVTLSCSPISGHRSVSWYQQTPGQGLQFLFEYFSETQRNKGNFPGRFSGRQFSNSRSEMNVSTLELGDSALYLCASSLSGTNTGELFFGEGSRLTVL.

As for this clone: This specimen includes other DNA sequences encoding the same CDR3. The gene calls are TRBV2 and TRBJ2-1; TRBD2 aligns across 8 bases. Trimming took 8 bases from V and 4 from J; bases not matched to a gene: 4. Germline V gene data show CDR1 as SNHLY and CDR2 as FYNNEI. The CDR3 has 13 residues. The CDR3 nucleotides are TGTGCCAGCCGGGAGGGTGGGTACAATGAGCAGTTCTTC. It codes for CASREGGYNEQFF.

In DNA form, the CDR3 reads TGTGCCAGCGAAGCGATCCGACAGCCCCAGCATTTT. It is translated as CASEAIRQPQHF. The chain couples TRBV28 to TRBJ1-5; D unclear. Germline CDR1 is MDHEN and CDR2 is SYDVKM. This CDR3 is built from 12 residues. V shed 8 bases and J shed 7 bases, with 12 bases lying between them.

This chain connects TRBV2 to TRBJ1-2; no reliable D call. CDR3 length equals 12 residues. The germline V gene encodes CDR1 SNHLY and CDR2 FYNNEI. V lost 8 bases and J lost 13, with 20 bases in between. The CDR3 DNA reads as TGTGCCAGCGACCCGATCGCCCCTCCAGCCACCTTC. Its translation is CASDPIAPPATF.

This chain uses TRBV9 with TRBJ2-5; TRBD1 agrees at 10 bases. After removal of 3 bases from V and 5 bases from J, the junction contained 7 bases not matched to a gene. The CDR3 consists of 15 residues. Germline V lookup: CDR1 SGDLS, CDR2 YYNGEE. Written as DNA, the CDR3 is TGTGCCAGCAGCGCCGACAGGGGGCAGGGGGAGACCCAGTACTTC. Translated: CASSADRGQGETQYF. Full variable domain (remainder filled in from reference TRBV9 and TRBJ2-5): DSGVTQTPKHLITATGQRVTLRCSPRSGDLSVYWYQQSLDQGLQFLIQYYNGEERAKGNILERFSAQQFPDLHSELNLSSLELGDSALYFCASSADRGQGETQYFGPGTRLLVL.

In this sample, this clone turned up once. Different DNA sequences within this sample yield the same CDR3. This sequence joins TRBV19 and TRBJ1-5; 8 positions agree with TRBD1. J gave up 4 bases and V 5 bases, and 4 bases lay outside the gene matches. The CDR3 length is 14 residues. Germline-derived CDR1 and CDR2 are LNHDA and SQIVND (reference sequence). The CDR3 loop is CASSLTGGNQPQHF. The CDR3 DNA follows: TGTGCCAGTAGTTTAACAGGGGGTAATCAGCCCCAGCATTTT.

This sequence joins TRBV7-3 and TRBJ2-2; 7 bases are a match to TRBD1. This CDR3 region has 14 residues. Germline values: CDR1 SGHTA, CDR2 FQGTGA. The V and J ends lost 5 bases and 5 bases, in that order; junction bases with no gene match: 5. The CDR3 DNA sequence: TGTGCCAGCAGCCCGCTACAGGGGACCGGGGAGCTGTTTTTT. This translates into CASSPLQGTGELFF.

The rearrangement uses TRBV19 and TRBJ2-7, with D maybe TRBD2 (6 bases). V shed 1 base and J shed 6 bases, with 13 bases lying between them. CDR1 LNHDA and CDR2 SQIVND come from the germline V gene (reference sequence). The CDR3 contains 14 residues. For the CDR3, the DNA is TGTGCCAGTAGTATAGGACTAGTCTTCACCGAGCAGTACTTC. The encoded protein is CASSIGLVFTEQYF.

The chain carries TRBV7-9 and TRBJ2-7; 9 bases match TRBD1. This CDR3 has 17 residues. V was clipped by 4 bases and J by 2 bases; unmatched bases: 12. Per germline, CDR1 SEHNR and CDR2 FQNEAQ (reference sequence). CDR3 residues: CASSSRTGAGGAYEQYF. The CDR3 DNA sequence: TGTGCCAGCAGCTCCAGGACAGGGGCCGGTGGGGCCTACGAGCAGTACTTC.